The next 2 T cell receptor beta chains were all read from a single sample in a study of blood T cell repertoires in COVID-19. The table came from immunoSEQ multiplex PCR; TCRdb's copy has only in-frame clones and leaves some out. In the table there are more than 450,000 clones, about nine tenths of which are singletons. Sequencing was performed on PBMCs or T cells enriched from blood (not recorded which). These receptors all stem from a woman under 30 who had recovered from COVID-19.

The CDR3 DNA follows: TGTGCCCTCTCAGGGATAAGCAATCAGCCCCAGCATTTT. Amino acid sequence: CALSGISNQPQHF. The V gene is TRBV30, the J gene TRBJ1-5; D is perhaps TRBD1 (5 bases). Germline V gives CDR1 GTSNPN, CDR2 SVGIG (reference sequence). CDR3 length: 13 amino acids. The ends were cut back, 8 bases at V and 1 base at J, with 12 bases in the middle.

The DNA for the CDR3 is TGTGCCGGCTCCCCCGGAGCGGTGTCCTACGAGCAGTACTTC. It yields the protein CAGSPGAVSYEQYF. The chain uses TRBV7-9 and TRBJ2-7, with D perhaps matching TRBD2 (5 bases). The V gene's germline CDR1 is SEHNR and CDR2 FQNEAQ (reference sequence). V dropped 11 bases and J dropped 1 base, with 18 bases sitting between them. The CDR3 has 14 amino acids.